Below, 27 T cell receptor beta chains from the same sample are listed, as sequenced in a study of early T cells in non-severe SARS-CoV-2 infection. TCRdb reprocessed the 5' RACE reads with MiXCR, giving one entry per CDR3 protein. The data contain some 66,000 distinct CDR3 sequences, over 8% of them seen just once; the ten biggest clones take up 3% to 3.5%. The source material was whole blood. The receptors derive from an adult who was a healthcare worker with PCR-confirmed SARS-CoV-2 infection or an uninfected control (not recorded which).

In this sample, this clonotype turned up many times. The chain uses TRBV7-8 and TRBJ1-4; 9 bases match TRBD1. Trimming cost V 5 bases and J 10 bases; bases outside gene matches: 17. In germline, CDR1 is SGHVS, CDR2 FQNEAQ. This CDR3 is 17 amino acids long. In nucleotides, the CDR3 is TGTGCCAGCAGCCACAGTAGAGTTGGGACAGGGTCTCGAAAACTGTTTTTT. This gives the protein CASSHSRVGTGSRKLFF. The entire variable domain, with the rest obtained from reference TRBV7-8 and TRBJ1-4, is as follows: GAGVSQSPRYKVAKRGQDVALRCDPISGHVSLFWYQQALGQGPEFLTYFQNEAQLDKSGLPSDRFFAERPEGSVSTLKIQRTQQEDSAVYLCASSHSRVGTGSRKLFFGSGTQLSVL.

This chain links TRBV30 with TRBJ2-2; tentatively, D is TRBD2 (6 bases). CDR1 GTSNPN and CDR2 SVGIG come from the germline V gene (reference sequence). Trimming took 4 bases from V and 4 from J, leaving 13 bases between them. This CDR3 has 14 amino acids. The CDR3 reads CAWTWRGGTGELFF. The CDR3 region has the DNA TGTGCCTGGACCTGGCGGGGTGGCACCGGGGAGCTGTTTTTT.

V usage is TRBV11-1 and J usage is TRBJ1-2, with TRBD1 matching over 7 bases. After removal of 1 base from V and 3 bases from J, the junction contained 8 bases not matched to a gene. CDR1 SGHAT and CDR2 FQDESV come from the germline V gene (reference sequence). The CDR3 runs 16 residues. CDR3 coding DNA: TGTGCCAGCAGCTTAGAGCCGGACAGGATAGACTATGGCTACACCTTC. It yields the protein CASSLEPDRIDYGYTF.

This chain links TRBV19 with TRBJ2-1; the D is unclear. CDR3 size: 17 residues. The germline gives CDR1 LNHDA, CDR2 SQIVND (reference sequence). The germline V and J ends were trimmed by 3 bases and 0 bases, with 15 bases remaining between them. The CDR3 sequence: CASSIWGRASSYNEQFF. CDR3 DNA: TGTGCCAGTAGTATTTGGGGTCGGGCTAGCTCCTACAATGAGCAGTTCTTC.

This clonotype was counted a few times. V gene TRBV5-5 combines with J gene TRBJ2-2; D uncertain. The germline gives CDR1 SGHKS, CDR2 YYEKEE (reference sequence). This CDR3 is 13 amino acids long. V was shortened by 3 bases and J by 7 bases, with 10 bases between the two germline ends. CDR3 sequence (DNA): TGTGCCAGCAGCTCACAGAGGAACGGGGAGCTGTTTTTT. Protein sequence: CASSSQRNGELFF.

This chain joins TRBV28 and TRBJ2-7, with D unresolved. CDR1 is MDHEN and CDR2 is SYDVKM in the germline V gene. The germline V and J ends were trimmed by 3 bases and 6 bases, with 21 bases remaining between them. This CDR3 is 16 amino acids long. The CDR3 loop reads CASSLASSSLPIEQYF. The CDR3 DNA reads TGTGCCAGCAGTTTGGCTAGTAGCTCATTACCTATCGAGCAGTACTTC.

V gene TRBV6-2 or TRBV6-3 combines with J gene TRBJ2-5; 7 bases agree with TRBD2. This CDR3 has 15 residues. Germline V gene lookup returns CDR1 MNHEY and CDR2 SVGEGT. Trimming removed 5 bases from V and 2 bases from J; junction bases left unmatched: 8. The CDR3 DNA reads TGTGCCAGCAGTCGCCGACTAGCAGCTCAAGAGACCCAGTACTTC. Translating it yields CASSRRLAAQETQYF.

This clonotype was picked up a small number of times. V gene TRBV7-9 combines with J gene TRBJ2-2; the D is unclear. The CDR3 loop spans 14 amino acids. Germline values: CDR1 SEHNR, CDR2 FQNEAQ (reference sequence). Deletions cut 2 bases from V and 1 base from J, with 5 bases between. The CDR3 sequence: CASSLFVNTGELFF. CDR3 bases: TGTGCCAGCAGCTTATTTGTGAACACCGGGGAGCTGTTTTTT.

This clonotype showed up many times. The rearrangement joins TRBV7-9 to TRBJ2-1; the match to TRBD2 covers 10 bases. Germline V gene sequence: CDR1 SEHNR, CDR2 FQNEAQ (reference sequence). V lost 2 bases and J lost 8; bases outside the gene matches: 9. This CDR3 has 16 residues. CDR3 nucleotide sequence: TGTGCCAGCAGCTTAAGTCTAGCGGGAGTATACGATGAGCAGTTCTTC. It codes for CASSLSLAGVYDEQFF.

The chain combines TRBV3-1 with TRBJ2-7; maybe TRBD1 (5 bases). The CDR3 is 16 amino acids. V was trimmed by 0 bases and J by 1 base, leaving 13 bases between them. CDR1 LGHDT and CDR2 YNNKEL come from the germline V gene (reference sequence). In nucleotides, the CDR3 is TGTGCCAGCAGCCAAGACCCCCCAGGGTGGTCCTACGAGCAGTACTTC. Protein product: CASSQDPPGWSYEQYF.

Here the CDR3 reads CSAIQGSDTQYF. CDR3 DNA: TGCAGCGCGATCCAGGGGTCAGATACGCAGTATTTT. The J gene is TRBJ2-3, the V gene TRBV29-1, with D possibly being TRBD1 (6 bases). CDR1 SQVTM and CDR2 ANQGSEA come from the germline V gene. CDR3 length: 12 residues. Between the trimmed V and J ends, which lost 7 bases and 4 bases, there was a span of 12 bases.

The chain combines TRBV2 with TRBJ2-1; TRBD1 or TRBD2 may be the D gene (6 bases each). V was shortened by 6 bases and J by 12 bases, with 15 bases between the two germline ends. Germline V gives CDR1 SNHLY, CDR2 FYNNEI. The length of the CDR3 is 12 residues. This chain's CDR3 is CASRLQGGGQFF. The CDR3 coding sequence is TGTGCCAGCAGATTACAGGGAGGTGGGCAGTTCTTC.

The chain joins TRBV29-1 to TRBJ2-7; 7 nucleotides agree with TRBD1. Losses at the gene ends were 7 bases for V and 1 base for J; bases not matched to a gene: 7. Germline V gene lookup returns CDR1 SQVTM and CDR2 ANQGSEA. The length of the CDR3 is 13 residues. In DNA, the CDR3 is TGCAGCGCTGCACGGACAGGATCCTACGAGCAGTACTTC. It translates to CSAARTGSYEQYF.

This clonotype has ten or more counts. The rearrangement joins TRBV28 to TRBJ1-2, with TRBD1 identical over 10 bases. Trimming removed 10 bases from V and 4 bases from J; junction bases left unmatched: 3. CDR3 length: 12 residues. Germline CDR1 reads MDHEN; CDR2 reads SYDVKM. The CDR3 coding sequence is TGTGCCACCGGGGACAGGGGCTATGGCTACACCTTC. It codes for CATGDRGYGYTF.

This clonotype was picked up a small number of times. The chain employs TRBV20-1 and TRBJ2-1; D not resolved. This CDR3 comprises 13 residues. In germline, CDR1 is DFQATT, CDR2 SNEGSKA (reference sequence). Trimming took 0 bases from V and 5 from J, leaving 8 bases between them. The DNA for the CDR3 is TGCAGTGCTAGAGATATGCTCGACAATGAGCAGTTCTTC. Its translation: CSARDMLDNEQFF.

This chain connects TRBV4-1 to TRBJ2-2; D might be TRBD1 (6 bases). CDR1 MGHRA and CDR2 YSYEKL come from the germline V gene. Between the trimmed V and J ends, which lost 2 bases and 1 base, there was a span of 14 bases. The CDR3 covers 17 residues. The CDR3 spells CASSQIGGDKNTGELFF. CDR3 coding DNA: TGCGCCAGCAGCCAAATTGGTGGGGACAAGAACACCGGGGAGCTGTTTTTT.

The V call is TRBV11-2, the J call TRBJ2-5, with D hard to call. Trimming left V 4 bases short and J 1 base short, with 10 bases between. The CDR3 is 14 residues long. Germline CDR1 reads SGHAT; CDR2 reads FQNNGV. The DNA for the CDR3 is TGTGCCAGCAGCTCCCATCGCGGCCAAGAGACCCAGTACTTC. Its translation is CASSSHRGQETQYF.

In this sample, this clonotype turned up a few times. The CDR3 bases are TGTGCCAGCAGCCAAGGGAATAGCGGGAGGGCCCGTGAGCAGTTCTTC. It is translated as CASSQGNSGRAREQFF. The chain joins TRBV7-2 to TRBJ2-1; 11 nucleotides line up with TRBD2. The CDR3 totals 16 residues. Per germline, CDR1 SGHTA and CDR2 FQGNSA. V dropped 5 bases and J dropped 9; count of bases not matched to a gene: 12. The variable domain in full, with the rest retrieved from reference TRBV7-2 and TRBJ2-1, is GAGVSQSPSNKVTEKGKDVELRCDPISGHTALYWYRQSLGQGLEFLIYFQGNSAPDKSGLPSDRFSAERTGGSVSTLTIQRTQQEDSAVYLCASSQGNSGRAREQFFGPGTRLTVL.

The rearrangement links TRBV4-3 to TRBJ2-1; D is undetermined. The V gene's germline CDR1 is LGHNA and CDR2 YSLEER. This CDR3 comprises 15 residues. The V gene lost 0 bases and the J gene lost 8 bases, with 14 bases spanning the gap. The CDR3: CASSQDYSRWDEQFF. The CDR3 DNA reads as TGCGCCAGCAGCCAAGATTACTCTAGGTGGGATGAGCAGTTCTTC.

V gene TRBV7-2 combines with J gene TRBJ2-1; TRBD1 aligns across 7 bases. This CDR3 contains 15 residues. Trimming at V came to 5 bases and at J to 1 base, leaving 5 bases not matched to a gene. Germline-derived CDR1 and CDR2 are SGHTA and FQGNSA. In DNA, the CDR3 is TGTGCCAGCAGCAAACAGGGGTCGTCCTACAATGAGCAGTTCTTC. Amino acid sequence: CASSKQGSSYNEQFF.

CDR3 loop: CSGRLATTDTQYF. In DNA, the CDR3 is TGCAGCGGACGACTAGCTACGACAGATACGCAGTATTTT. V is TRBV29-1 and J is TRBJ2-3; 7 bases agree with TRBD2. J lost 3 bases, V lost 7 bases, and 7 bases had no gene match. Per germline, CDR1 SQVTM and CDR2 ANQGSEA. The CDR3 runs 13 residues.

This rearrangement joins TRBV6-1 to TRBJ2-7; TRBD1 matches at 8 bases. This CDR3 has 14 residues. The junction had 4 bases not matched to a gene; V was cut back by 2 bases and J by 4 bases. CDR1 MNHNS and CDR2 SASEGT come from the germline V gene. The CDR3 region is CASSESGGDYEQYF. For the CDR3, the DNA is TGTGCCAGCAGTGAATCAGGGGGCGATTACGAGCAGTACTTC.

The CDR3 DNA follows: TGTGCCAGCAGCTCCCGATTCGGGGGGGAGCAGTTCTTC. This codes for CASSSRFGGEQFF. The chain is built from TRBV11-2 and TRBJ2-1; 7 positions agree with TRBD2. The germline V gene encodes CDR1 SGHAT and CDR2 FQNNGV. The length of the CDR3 is 13 residues. V gave up 4 bases and J gave up 10 bases; unmatched junction bases: 7. The full variable domain, in which reference TRBV11-2 and TRBJ2-1 provide the parts outside the CDR3, is EAGVAQSPRYKIIEKRQSVAFWCNPISGHATLYWYQQILGQGPKLLIQFQNNGVVDDSQLPKDRFSAERLKGVDSTLKIQPAKLEDSAVYLCASSSRFGGEQFFGPGTRLTVL.

V usage is TRBV20-1 and J usage is TRBJ2-1; D remains ambiguous. This CDR3 contains 12 residues. Trimming left V 2 bases short and J 6 bases short, with 8 bases between. In germline, CDR1 is DFQATT, CDR2 SNEGSKA (reference sequence). The CDR3 coding sequence is TGCAGTGCTAGACTAGTCGTCAATGAGCAGTTCTTC. Its protein is CSARLVVNEQFF.

Points on this clonotype: This may arise from a read error, as a much more abundant clone is one base away. Because it lacks the conserved phenylalanine or tryptophan at the end, this CDR3 is likely a read error. The chain combines TRBV20-1 with TRBJ2-3, with D perhaps TRBD2 (5 bases). V lost 3 bases, J lost 0 bases, and 10 bases lay in between. The V gene's germline CDR1 is DFQATT and CDR2 SNEGSKA (reference sequence). The CDR3 has 14 residues. The CDR3 nucleotides are TGCAGTGCTAGGTTATGGACTAGCACAGATACGCAGTATTCT. It encodes CSARLWTSTDTQYS.

The V and J genes are TRBV7-6 and TRBJ2-2; 9 bases map to TRBD1. This CDR3 has 16 amino acids. The germline gives CDR1 SGHVS, CDR2 FNYEAQ. Trimming took 1 base from V and 6 from J; bases not matched to a gene: 6. The CDR3 DNA sequence: TGTGCCAGCAGCTTAGGCGGGACAGGGTTCCCCGGGGAGCTGTTTTTT. This encodes CASSLGGTGFPGELFF.

V is TRBV12-3 or TRBV12-4 and J is TRBJ2-1; no clear D. CDR3 length: 12 amino acids. V shed 6 bases and J shed 7 bases, with 10 bases lying between them. Written as DNA, the CDR3 is TGTGCCAGCAGCACCGGTTGGAATGAGCAGTTCTTC. Translation gives CASSTGWNEQFF.